One sample yielded the 27 T cell receptor beta chains listed below, sequenced in a study of TIL therapy for anti-PD-1-resistant metastatic lung cancer. The immunoSEQ assay was v3. The assay was immunoSEQ multiplex PCR, and TCRdb's table has in-frame clones only and misses some. The repertoire holds tens of thousands of clones, roughly 70% seen once, with 5.6% in the top ten. As to time point: pre-treatment sample, taken before nivolumab and TIL therapy. Most excised metastases sampled were pleural nodules or supraclavicular lymph nodes. The sequences come from tumor tissue, collected at baseline. The receptors derive from a person aged 25-79 years with non-small cell lung cancer.

The rearrangement joins TRBV29-1 to TRBJ1-3; tentative D call: TRBD1 (5 bases). The V gene's germline CDR1 is SQVTM and CDR2 ANQGSEA. The length of the CDR3 is 14 residues. V lost 3 bases and J 4 bases, leaving 13 bases between the germline ends. CDR3 in amino acids: CSVERLGDGNTIYF. DNA of the CDR3: TGCAGCGTTGAGAGGTTAGGGGACGGAAACACCATATATTTT.

This chain connects TRBV2 to TRBJ1-2, with 7 bases that match TRBD1. From germline, CDR1 is SNHLY and CDR2 FYNNEI. The CDR3 length is 14 residues. V lost 7 bases to trimming and J lost 4 bases; unmatched junction nucleotides: 9. This CDR3 is CASNLQGQLYGYTF. The CDR3 bases are TGTGCCAGCAATTTGCAGGGACAGCTCTATGGCTACACCTTC.

The rearrangement uses TRBV6-5 and TRBJ1-2, with D perhaps matching TRBD1 (5 bases). This CDR3 contains 15 residues. The germline gives CDR1 MNHEY, CDR2 SVGAGI. Trimming removed 6 bases at V and 7 bases at J, with 21 bases between. The CDR3 reads CASSPTLRELRGYTF. The CDR3 nucleotides are TGTGCCAGCAGCCCAACTCTCAGGGAATTGCGTGGCTACACCTTC.

This chain uses TRBV6-4 with TRBJ2-2; D unclear. Trimming stripped 4 bases from V and 7 bases from J, with 10 bases between. CDR3 length: 13 amino acids. CDR1 and CDR2 from the germline V gene are MRHNA and SNTAGT. CDR3 protein: CASSVASGGELFF. The CDR3 region has the DNA TGTGCCAGCAGTGTCGCCTCTGGCGGGGAGCTGTTTTTT.

This chain links TRBV6-5 with TRBJ1-3; no clear D. Trimming took off 0 bases at V and 1 base at J, with 10 bases between the two ends. Germline values: CDR1 MNHEY, CDR2 SVGAGI. This CDR3 region has 16 residues. In DNA form, the CDR3 reads TGTGCCAGCAGTTACTCGATGCCGGGGTCTGGAAACACCATATATTTT. Protein product: CASSYSMPGSGNTIYF.

The chain is built from TRBV19 and TRBJ2-5; the D gene is possibly TRBD1 (6 bases). V lost 7 bases to trimming and J lost 4 bases, with 13 bases between them. The CDR3 runs 13 residues. The germline CDR1 and CDR2 sequences are LNHDA and SQIVND (reference sequence). The CDR3 reads CASNTGFGETQYF. The DNA for the CDR3 is TGTGCCAGTAACACAGGGTTCGGAGAGACCCAGTACTTC.

The chain joins TRBV6-6 to TRBJ2-5; a weak D match, TRBD2 (5 bases). Germline V gives CDR1 MNHNY, CDR2 SVGAGI (reference sequence). V was pared by 8 bases and J by 0 bases, with 7 bases between. The CDR3 totals 12 residues. The CDR3 protein is CASRGYQETQYF. The CDR3 DNA reads TGTGCCAGCCGAGGGTACCAAGAGACCCAGTACTTC.

This clone was seen once. The gene calls are TRBV4-3 and TRBJ2-7; 8 bases agree with TRBD1. V was clipped by 1 base and J by 0 bases; unmatched bases: 8. The CDR3 has 17 amino acids. Germline assignment: CDR1 LGHNA and CDR2 YSLEER. For the CDR3, the DNA is TGCGCCAGCAGCCAAGCGGTGACAGGGGCGGCCTCCTACGAGCAGTACTTC. Its protein product is CASSQAVTGAASYEQYF.

The V call is TRBV9, the J call TRBJ1-1; D gene unclear. The V gene lost 0 bases and the J gene lost 1 base, with 7 bases spanning the gap. CDR3 length: 14 residues. CDR1 and CDR2 (germline): SGDLS, YYNGEE. This CDR3 reads CASSVEAWNTEAFF. DNA of the CDR3: TGTGCCAGCAGCGTAGAGGCTTGGAACACTGAAGCTTTCTTT.

This clone was seen only a few times. The rearrangement uses TRBV30 and TRBJ1-3; TRBD1 aligns across 8 bases. This CDR3 comprises 16 residues. V lost 2 bases, J lost 2 bases, and 8 bases stayed unmatched. CDR1 is GTSNPN, CDR2 SVGIG, per germline (reference sequence). CDR3 coding DNA: TGTGCCTGGAGTTCAGGGGGCGCCTTACCTGGAAACACCATATATTTT. It translates to CAWSSGGALPGNTIYF.

The chain joins TRBV18 to TRBJ1-4; TRBD1 matches at 8 bases. The CDR3 sequence is 17 residues long. The V and J ends lost 6 bases and 0 bases, in that order; junction bases with no gene match: 9. Germline V gene data show CDR1 as KGHSH and CDR2 as LQKENI. The CDR3 is CASSPTGVLATNEKLFF. In DNA, the CDR3 is TGTGCCAGCTCCCCGACAGGGGTACTTGCAACTAATGAAAAACTGTTTTTT.

The chain employs TRBV9 and TRBJ2-7; 8 nucleotides agree with TRBD2. The V gene's germline CDR1 is SGDLS and CDR2 YYNGEE. This CDR3 contains 18 residues. Germline trimming cut 3 bases from V and 6 bases from J; bases unmatched to any gene: 20. The CDR3: CASSGGGRSQRGIFEQYF. CDR3 coding DNA: TGTGCCAGCAGCGGAGGAGGTAGGAGTCAGCGGGGGATTTTCGAGCAGTACTTC.

The chain is built from TRBV2 and TRBJ2-5, with TRBD2 as a possible D gene (5 bases). Germline-derived CDR1 and CDR2 are SNHLY and FYNNEI. Trimming removed 3 bases at V and 2 bases at J, with 13 bases between. CDR3 length: 15 amino acids. The CDR3 reads CASSDSRGEQETQYF. CDR3 DNA: TGTGCCAGCAGTGACTCACGGGGTGAGCAAGAGACCCAGTACTTC.

The rearrangement links TRBV11-2 to TRBJ2-7; no clear D. Germline CDR1 reads SGHAT; CDR2 reads FQNNGV. V was clipped by 5 bases and J by 6 bases, with 5 bases between them. CDR3 size: 10 residues. The CDR3 here is CASSLREQYF. Written as DNA, the CDR3 is TGTGCCAGCAGCCTTCGCGAGCAGTACTTC.

This chain joins TRBV7-8 and TRBJ1-2, with D tentatively TRBD1 (5 bases). The CDR3 length is 14 residues. Trimming left V 5 bases short and J 4 bases short, with 14 bases between. Germline V gene data show CDR1 as SGHVS and CDR2 as FQNEAQ. The CDR3 nucleotides read TGTGCCAGCAGCCGGGACGCCGTACTCTATGGCTACACCTTC. It is translated as CASSRDAVLYGYTF.

The chain couples TRBV7-2 to TRBJ2-1, with a possible D match to TRBD2 (5 bases). This CDR3 is 13 amino acids long. The germline gives CDR1 SGHTA, CDR2 FQGNSA. Trimming shortened V by 4 bases and J by 15 bases, and 19 bases separated the two germline ends. CDR3 protein: CASSSHGRGLGFF. CDR3 DNA: TGTGCCAGCAGCTCCCACGGACGGGGATTGGGGTTCTTC. Full variable domain (rest looked up from reference TRBV7-2 and TRBJ2-1): GAGVSQSPSNKVTEKGKDVELRCDPISGHTALYWYRQSLGQGLEFLIYFQGNSAPDKSGLPSDRFSAERTGGSVSTLTIQRTQQEDSAVYLCASSSHGRGLGFFGPGTRLTVL.

A few counts support this clone. The chain links TRBV30 to TRBJ1-1; weak D call: TRBD1 (5 bases). The CDR3 has 13 residues. V lost 7 bases and J lost 1, with 13 bases in between. CDR1 is GTSNPN, CDR2 SVGIG, per germline (reference sequence). The CDR3 DNA is TGTGCCTTTAAATCGAGGGGGAACACTGAAGCTTTCTTT. This translates into CAFKSRGNTEAFF.

This clone appeared a single time. The V gene is TRBV15, the J gene TRBJ1-4; 9 nucleotides match TRBD1. CDR1 LNHNV and CDR2 YYDKDF come from the germline V gene (reference sequence). The CDR3 is 16 amino acids. J lost 5 bases, V lost 2 bases, and 6 bases had no gene match. In DNA, the CDR3 is TGTGCCACCAGCAGACTCACCGGGACAGGGAATGAAAAACTGTTTTTT. This translates into CATSRLTGTGNEKLFF.

V is TRBV7-2 and J is TRBJ2-2; D may be TRBD2 (6 bases). Trimming removed 2 bases from V and 5 bases from J, with 12 bases in between. Looked up from germline, CDR1 is SGHTA and CDR2 is FQGNSA. The CDR3 has 15 residues. The CDR3: CASSLRRAGTGELFF. In DNA form, the CDR3 reads TGTGCCAGCAGCTTACGCAGGGCGGGAACCGGGGAGCTGTTTTTT. Filled out from reference TRBV7-2 and TRBJ2-2, the complete variable domain reads GAGVSQSPSNKVTEKGKDVELRCDPISGHTALYWYRQSLGQGLEFLIYFQGNSAPDKSGLPSDRFSAERTGGSVSTLTIQRTQQEDSAVYLCASSLRRAGTGELFFGEGSRLTVL.

This clone appeared a single time. This CDR3 reads CASSGTGRGGYTF. In DNA, the CDR3 is TGTGCCAGCAGCGGGACAGGGCGAGGTGGCTACACCTTC. The gene calls are TRBV5-6 and TRBJ1-2; TRBD1 matches 9 bases. This CDR3 has 13 amino acids. CDR1 and CDR2 (germline): SGHDT, YYEEEE. V shed 4 bases and J 7 bases; nucleotides not matched to a gene: 5.

This sequence joins TRBV5-1 and TRBJ2-7, with D hard to call. Germline CDR1 and CDR2: SGHRS and YFSETQ. Trimming cost V 3 bases and J 2 bases, with 6 bases left between them. The CDR3 extends over 12 amino acids. The CDR3 region is CASSSGPYEQYF. CDR3 nucleotide sequence: TGCGCCAGCAGCTCGGGTCCCTACGAGCAGTACTTC.

In its sample, this clone was seen once. The chain combines TRBV19 with TRBJ2-1; tentatively, D is TRBD2 (6 bases). Germline lookup yields CDR1 LNHDA and CDR2 SQIVND (reference sequence). Trimming left V 4 bases short and J 3 bases short, with 10 bases between. The CDR3 is made up of 14 amino acids. The DNA of the CDR3 is TGTGCCAGTAGTAGCGGGACCCACTACAATGAGCAGTTCTTC. Translating gives CASSSGTHYNEQFF.

DNA for the CDR3: TGTGCCAGCAGTTACTTTAGTTTCAGTGAAGAGACCCAGTACTTC. Residues: CASSYFSFSEETQYF. The genes are TRBV6-5 and TRBJ2-5; D is unresolved. This CDR3 is built from 15 residues. CDR1 and CDR2 from the germline V gene are MNHEY and SVGAGI. V was trimmed by 1 base and J by 3 bases, leaving 12 bases between them.

The chain combines TRBV7-9 with TRBJ2-1, with 8 nucleotides matching TRBD2. Looked up from germline, CDR1 is SEHNR and CDR2 is FQNEAQ (reference sequence). The CDR3 length is 17 residues. Germline trimming cut 1 base from V and 3 bases from J; bases unmatched to any gene: 8. The CDR3 nucleotides read TGTGCCAGCAGCTTAGGAAAGACACTAGCGGTCTACAATGAGCAGTTCTTC. This codes for CASSLGKTLAVYNEQFF.

The J gene is TRBJ2-2, the V gene TRBV10-3; 12 bases align to TRBD2. Trimming cost V 7 bases and J 1 base; bases outside gene matches: 10. CDR1 and CDR2 from the germline V gene are ENHRY and SYGVKD. The CDR3 totals 18 residues. CDR3 in DNA: TGTGCCATCACCGAACCCCAACTAGCGGGGGGGAACACCGGGGAGCTGTTTTTT. It yields the protein CAITEPQLAGGNTGELFF.

The genes are TRBV9 and TRBJ1-2; D perhaps matches TRBD1 (6 bases). In germline, CDR1 is SGDLS, CDR2 YYNGEE. This CDR3 is 15 amino acids long. Trimming took 2 bases from V and 4 from J, leaving 15 bases between them. CDR3 region: CASSVEAQGIYGYTF. Written as DNA, the CDR3 is TGTGCCAGCAGCGTTGAAGCTCAGGGGATCTATGGCTACACCTTC.

This clone has just a few counts. This chain links TRBV27 with TRBJ2-7; 8 bases agree with TRBD1. The CDR3 contains 15 residues. Unmatched junction bases numbered 5, after V lost 1 base and J lost 3 bases. The germline V gene has CDR1 MNHEY and CDR2 SMNVEV (reference sequence). For the CDR3, the DNA is TGTGCCAGCAGTTTATGGACAGGGCTACACTACGAGCAGTACTTC. This sequence encodes CASSLWTGLHYEQYF.